This TCR beta chain is drawn from a study of cytomegalovirus exposure and HLA in healthy donors. On the study more broadly: Prior work identified more than 90 million unique TCR beta sequences in around 170 million T cells. Study-level findings and limits: It was reportedly the case that the classifier diagnosed cytomegalovirus status with high specificity and sensitivity. Cytomegalovirus association was assigned to under 200 TCR beta chains.

At the time of sampling, donors were nominally healthy, though unrecorded immune exposures were likely. The CDR3 sequence is 13 residues long. Trimming cost V 5 bases and J 4 bases, with 12 bases left between them. Germline loops: CDR1 SEHNR, CDR2 FQNEAQ (reference sequence). Details on this clone: Its target is unknown.

PCR employed 60 Vbeta and 13 Jbeta primers. Profiled with immunoSEQ multiplex PCR; TCRdb holds only in-frame clones, not every one. The repertoire has about 240,000 clones, 82% of them found once; the top ten carry 5.4%. The sequenced sample consisted of PBMCs. The J gene is TRBJ2-7, the V gene TRBV7-9; possible D gene TRBD1, 6 bases. This TCR was recovered from a woman aged 40 to 49 in good health and CMV-seropositive. CDR3 sequence (DNA): TGTGCCAGCAGCCGGGACAAGGGATACGAGCAGTACTTC. This encodes CASSRDKGYEQYF.